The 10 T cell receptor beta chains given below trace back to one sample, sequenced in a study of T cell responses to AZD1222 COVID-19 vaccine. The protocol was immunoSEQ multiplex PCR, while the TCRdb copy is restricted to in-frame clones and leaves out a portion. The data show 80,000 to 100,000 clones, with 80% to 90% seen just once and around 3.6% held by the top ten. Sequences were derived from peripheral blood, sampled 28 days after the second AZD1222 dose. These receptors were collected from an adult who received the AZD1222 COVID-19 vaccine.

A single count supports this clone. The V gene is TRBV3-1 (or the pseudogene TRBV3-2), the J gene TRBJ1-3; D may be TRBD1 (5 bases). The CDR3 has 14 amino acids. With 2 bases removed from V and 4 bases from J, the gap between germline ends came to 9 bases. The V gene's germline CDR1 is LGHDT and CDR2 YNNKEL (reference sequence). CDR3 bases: TGTGCCAGCAGCCAAACAGGAAACGGAAACACCATATATTTT. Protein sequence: CASSQTGNGNTIYF.

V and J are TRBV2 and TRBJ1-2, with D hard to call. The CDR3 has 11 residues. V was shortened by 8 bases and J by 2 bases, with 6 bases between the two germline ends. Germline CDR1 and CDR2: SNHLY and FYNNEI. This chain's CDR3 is CASSPNYGYTF. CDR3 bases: TGTGCCAGCTCCCCGAACTATGGCTACACCTTC.

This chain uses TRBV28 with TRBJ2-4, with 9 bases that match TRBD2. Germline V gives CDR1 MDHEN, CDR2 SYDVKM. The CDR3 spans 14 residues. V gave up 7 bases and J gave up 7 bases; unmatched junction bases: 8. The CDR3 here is CASKRTSVGNIQYF. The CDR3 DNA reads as TGTGCCAGCAAAAGGACTAGCGTCGGGAACATTCAGTACTTC.

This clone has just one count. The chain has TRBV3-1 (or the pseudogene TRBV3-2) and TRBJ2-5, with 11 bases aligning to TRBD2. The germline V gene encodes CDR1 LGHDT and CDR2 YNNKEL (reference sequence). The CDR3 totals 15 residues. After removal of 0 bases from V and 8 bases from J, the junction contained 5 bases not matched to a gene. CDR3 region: CASSQDRTSGRTQYF. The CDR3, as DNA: TGTGCCAGCAGCCAAGACCGCACTAGCGGGAGAACCCAGTACTTC.

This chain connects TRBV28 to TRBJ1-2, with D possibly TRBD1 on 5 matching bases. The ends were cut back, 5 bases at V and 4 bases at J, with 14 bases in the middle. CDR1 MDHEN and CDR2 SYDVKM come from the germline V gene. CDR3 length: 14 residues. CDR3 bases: TGTGCCAGCAGTACCCCCGGGGGAAGCTATGGCTACACCTTC. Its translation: CASSTPGGSYGYTF.

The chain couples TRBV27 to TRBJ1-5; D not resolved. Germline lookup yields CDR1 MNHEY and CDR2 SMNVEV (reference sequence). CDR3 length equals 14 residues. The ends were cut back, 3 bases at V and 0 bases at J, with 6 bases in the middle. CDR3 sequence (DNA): TGTGCCAGCAGTTTCAGGTATAGCAATCAGCCCCAGCATTTT. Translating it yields CASSFRYSNQPQHF.

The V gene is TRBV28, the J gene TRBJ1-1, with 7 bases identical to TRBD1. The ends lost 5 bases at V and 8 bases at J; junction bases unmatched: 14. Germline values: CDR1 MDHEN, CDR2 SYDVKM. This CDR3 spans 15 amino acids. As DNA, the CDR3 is TGTGCCAGCAGTGTCCCAGGGGGAGCAAGGGAAGAAGCTTTCTTT. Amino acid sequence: CASSVPGGAREEAFF. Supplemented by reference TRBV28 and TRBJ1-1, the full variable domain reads DVKVTQSSRYLVKRTGEKVFLECVQDMDHENMFWYRQDPGLGLRLIYFSYDVKMKEKGDIPEGYSVSREKKERFSLILESASTNQTSMYLCASSVPGGAREEAFFGQGTRLTVV.

CDR3: CASSPSGYQETQYF. The CDR3 DNA follows: TGTGCCAGCAGCCCTTCCGGGTACCAAGAGACCCAGTACTTC. This sequence joins TRBV7-3 and TRBJ2-5; D not resolved. V shed 5 bases and J shed 0 bases, with 10 bases lying between them. The CDR3 covers 14 residues. Germline V gene lookup returns CDR1 SGHTA and CDR2 FQGTGA.

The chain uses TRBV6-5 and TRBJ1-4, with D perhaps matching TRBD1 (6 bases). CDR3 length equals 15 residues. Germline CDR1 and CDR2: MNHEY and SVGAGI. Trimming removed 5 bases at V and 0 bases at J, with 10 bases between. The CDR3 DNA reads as TGTGCCAGCAGTCCGGACAGTCCAACTAATGAAAAACTGTTTTTT. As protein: CASSPDSPTNEKLFF.

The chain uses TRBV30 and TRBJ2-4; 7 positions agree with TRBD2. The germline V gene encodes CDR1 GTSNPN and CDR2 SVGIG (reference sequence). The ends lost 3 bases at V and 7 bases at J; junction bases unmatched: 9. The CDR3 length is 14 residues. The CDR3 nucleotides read TGTGCCTGGAGCAACATGGGGGGGTGGAACATTCAGTACTTC. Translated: CAWSNMGGWNIQYF.